This TCR beta chain was identified during a study of PD-1 blockade in classical Hodgkin lymphoma. Measured with immunoSEQ multiplex PCR; TCRdb has only the in-frame clones, and not every one. The repertoire includes more than 50,000 clones, 71% of them detected once, and less than 9.5% sits in the top ten. This CDR3 is 10 amino acids long. Germline loops: CDR1 SNHLY, CDR2 FYNNEI. No patient escaped relapse after autologous stem cell transplantation, and brentuximab vedotin exposure varied. This receptor was taken from a human donor with classical Hodgkin lymphoma. The sequenced sample was peripheral blood mononuclear cells (PBMCs), obtained before the second cycle of nivolumab. V is TRBV2 and J is TRBJ2-5; D not certain. The assigned J gene may be wrong: the sequence end matches TRBJ2-7 better. For the CDR3, the DNA is TGTGCCATCTCCTCTGGCGAGCAGTACTTC. This gives the protein CAISSGEQYF.